Below, one T cell receptor beta chain is given with its context. As yet, its antigen is unknown. TCRdb's table, derived via immunoSEQ multiplex PCR, lists solely in-frame clones and lacks some. Among roughly 100,000 clones listed, 75% to 90% were seen once. These data come from a study of T cell responses to AZD1222 COVID-19 vaccine. In the study overall: Analysis merged second doses at about 4 or about 12 weeks.

The CDR3 consists of 16 residues. Per the germline V gene, CDR1 is SGHTA and CDR2 is FQGNSA. The V and J ends lost 0 bases and 6 bases respectively, with 14 bases between them. Broader study findings: No day 14 peak samples; only post-peak repertoires were characterized. The donor group comprised mostly white British people and more females; the analysis possibly underestimated clonal diversity. Among AZD1222 vaccinees, only 5 to 7 were seropositive at baseline.

This TCR was recovered from an adult in good health. V is TRBV7-2 and J is TRBJ2-2; D is undetermined. The starting material was peripheral blood, obtained on day 0 of AZD1222 vaccination. For the CDR3, the DNA is TGTGCCAGCAGCTTAGCCGGGCCCTCAACAGCCGGGGAGCTGTTTTTT. Its protein product is CASSLAGPSTAGELFF. The full variable domain, rest sourced from reference TRBV7-2 and TRBJ2-2, is GAGVSQSPSNKVTEKGKDVELRCDPISGHTALYWYRQSLGQGLEFLIYFQGNSAPDKSGLPSDRFSAERTGGSVSTLTIQRTQQEDSAVYLCASSLAGPSTAGELFFGEGSRLTVL.